The T cell receptor (beta chain) under discussion was sequenced for a study of a mutant IDH1 vaccine in newly diagnosed glioma. Background on the study: Earlier treatment was radiotherapy, temozolomide, or both, with most getting both.

Generated by immunoSEQ multiplex PCR, the TCRdb table keeps only in-frame clones and is missing some. The sample has nearly 70,000 clones, roughly 78% seen once. The time point was: baseline, week 1 (first vaccination visit). Described treatment: pre-vaccination baseline after standard-of-care therapy. Tumors from donors were new WHO grade 3 or 4 IDH1-mutant astrocytomas with ATRX loss. Germline CDR1 and CDR2: LGHNA and YNFKEQ. This CDR3 region has 13 residues. Trimming stripped 4 bases from V and 3 bases from J, with 10 bases between. The receptor was derived from a man in his fifties with glioma. The material sequenced was PBMCs, taken from a glioma patient treated with radiotherapy, temozolomide or both. This chain uses TRBV4-2 with TRBJ2-7; D might be TRBD1 (6 bases). This CDR3 reads CASSLPTGYEQYF. DNA for the CDR3: TGTGCCAGCAGCCTCCCGACAGGCTACGAGCAGTACTTC.